This T cell receptor beta chain was sequenced for a study of breast tumors, draining lymph nodes, adjacent tissues (dated by TCRdb to 2016 to 2018). Concerning the study at large: In breast cancer patients, the study compared the TCR beta repertoires of tumor, adjacent nontumor tissue and axillary lymph nodes. In human breast cancer, the study set out to evaluate how tumor, surrounding tissue and draining lymph node repertoires relate to one another and whether T cells may move between these sites. General study outcomes and caveats: Tumor T-cell repertoires showed less diversity than lymph node repertoires and more diversity than nontumor tissue repertoires, and tumor T-cell repertoires showed preferential V and J gene usage. The conclusion that tumor T cells originate in lymph nodes was presented as consistent with a hypothesis rather than as directly demonstrated. The data were considered consistent with the idea that most tumor T cells come from the lymph node and then expand in tumor tissue. Tumor and nontumor tissue repertoires were found to be significantly more similar in luminal-like than in basal-like breast cancer.

This clonotype was recorded at least ten times. Which antigen it targets is not known. No clone much larger than this one lies a single base away; base qualities are absent. V has 0 bases trimmed and J has 8 bases trimmed; junction bases matching no gene number 10. According to the germline V gene, CDR1 reads SGHRS and CDR2 reads YFSETQ. Including cysteine and phenylalanine, the CDR3 has 16 amino acids. The read is trimmed to its CDR3 DNA, 48 bases read in frame from base 1. Sequenced on an Illumina HiSeq 2000. Multiplex PCR amplification was used to build the TCR beta chain libraries. The amplified TCR beta chain products were analyzed by high-throughput sequencing. TCRdb redid the processing of the public reads, applying fastp at Q25 and MiXCR, and retained in-frame beta chains. Identical CDR3 protein sequences are pooled into one entry, listed with their most common genes and DNA. Here the sample has approximately 140,000 distinct CDR3 sequences; 30% to 35% occur a single time. About 2.5% of the sample is held by the ten biggest clonotypes.

Lymph node samples were obtained from the axillary draining lymph nodes of breast cancer patients. The chain joins TRBV5-1 to TRBJ2-1; the central 8 bases match TRBD2. This receptor was identified in a female donor with breast cancer. Some clones in this sample may be carry-over from other donors' samples. Sequenced input: axillary lymph node tissue. The CDR3 protein sequence reads: CASSLAVTGGPDEQFF. DNA sequence: TGCGCCAGCAGCTTGGCCGTAACGGGGGGGCCTGATGAGCAGTTCTTC.